Given below is one T cell receptor (beta chain) in context. Antigen unknown. Treatment defined: roughly nine-day PBMC culture with coronavirus spike peptide pools or control peptides (ViraFEST assay). This specimen comes from a study of vaccination and CD4 T cells after COVID-19. Study context: Every participant had a vaccine, which was either BNT162b2 or mRNA-1273, given in two doses. Each post-COVID sample was drawn after diagnosis, and the median interval was around 100 days (range 35 to 161). The peptides that stimulated the cells were overlapping spike peptides from SARS-CoV-2, HCoV-NL63, HCoV-OC43 and HCoV-229E.

Cultured CD4+ T-cell DNA underwent Oncomine TCR Beta short-read sequencing. In TCRdb, the PCR reads were re-called with MiXCR into one record per CDR3 protein. The data show 20,000 to 30,000 distinct CDR3 sequences, roughly 39% seen once. The CDR3 spans 15 residues. Germline values: CDR1 MNHNS, CDR2 SASEGT. V lost 6 bases and J lost 2; bases outside the gene matches: 10. The specimen was CD4+ T cells from blood, cultured in vitro. This TCR derives from a human donor who had recovered from COVID-19. The chain links TRBV6-1 to TRBJ2-7; 7 bases match TRBD2. The chain's CDR3 is CASSPRGVYTYEQYF. The CDR3 DNA is TGTGCCAGCAGCCCCCGGGGGGTATACACCTACGAGCAGTACTTC.